This T cell receptor (beta chain) derives from a study of T cell repertoires in cytomegalovirus infection. Looking at the study overall: A matching HLA type, together with CMV infection, was signaled by public TCR beta signatures.

With respect to this clonotype: Antigen specificity is unknown.

From the reads, TCRdb called clonotypes with MiXCR, one entry per CDR3 protein. Among 450,000 to 550,000 distinct CDR3 sequences, approximately 15% were seen once, and the ten largest hold about 24%. General study points: Pooled public TCR beta family frequency picked out CMV carriers with the relevant HLA. CMV-specific TCR beta clonotypes restricted by HLA-C were the ones dominating the ex vivo response.

The CDR3 covers 14 residues. The V end lost 0 bases, the J end lost 4 bases, and 7 bases lay between the germline ends. Germline-derived CDR1 and CDR2 are MGHRA and YSYEKL. Source material: CD8+ T cells from PBMCs. This clonotype was obtained from a human donor in good health (CMV status not recorded). Some clones in this sample may be carry-over from other donors' samples. The chain uses TRBV4-1 and TRBJ1-5; unclear D gene. The CDR3, as DNA: TGCGCCAGCAGCCAAGAATCGGCTAATCAGCCCCAGCATTTT. It is translated as CASSQESANQPQHF.